The 21 T cell receptor beta chains presented below share a single source sample, sequenced in a study of blood T cell repertoires in COVID-19. The assay was immunoSEQ multiplex PCR, and TCRdb's table has in-frame clones only and misses some. The data contain under 75,000 clones, about 91% of them singletons. Sequencing was carried out using peripheral blood. These receptors all stem from a man aged 45-65 years with active COVID-19.

As DNA, the CDR3 is TGCGCCAGCAGAGGAATCGGGACAGGGGGCCCTAACTATGGCTACACCTTC. Protein sequence: CASRGIGTGGPNYGYTF. The chain couples TRBV4-1 to TRBJ1-2; TRBD1 agrees at 12 bases. CDR1 and CDR2 (germline): MGHRA, YSYEKL. The V and J ends lost 6 bases and 0 bases, in that order; junction bases with no gene match: 8. The CDR3 has 17 amino acids.

The rearrangement links TRBV6-6 to TRBJ2-3; D gene unclear. This CDR3 region has 15 residues. Looked up from germline, CDR1 is MNHNY and CDR2 is SVGAGI (reference sequence). Trimming removed 0 bases from V and 4 bases from J, with 11 bases in between. The CDR3 protein is CASSYSGQESDTQYF. CDR3 bases: TGTGCCAGCAGTTACTCGGGCCAAGAATCAGATACGCAGTATTTT.

V is TRBV30 and J is TRBJ1-2; the match to TRBD1 covers 8 bases. The CDR3 is 14 residues long. Unmatched junction bases numbered 8, after V lost 0 bases and J lost 8 bases. Looked up from germline, CDR1 is GTSNPN and CDR2 is SVGIG (reference sequence). The CDR3 nucleotides are TGTGCCTGGAGTGTACTTCAGGGGGCTGGAGGCTACACCTTC. This codes for CAWSVLQGAGGYTF.

The gene calls are TRBV7-2 and TRBJ1-2; 12 positions match TRBD1. The J segment lost 7 bases and the V segment lost 5 bases, leaving 8 bases of the junction unmatched. The CDR3 runs 15 residues. Germline V lookup: CDR1 SGHTA, CDR2 FQGNSA. The CDR3 nucleotides are TGTGCCAGCAGCCACTCGGGACAGGGGGCGAGTGGCTACACCTTC. Translation gives CASSHSGQGASGYTF.

The rearrangement joins TRBV15 to TRBJ1-6, with a tentative D call TRBD1 (5 bases). This CDR3 has 18 amino acids. The germline V gene encodes CDR1 LNHNV and CDR2 YYDKDF (reference sequence). The V gene lost 5 bases and the J gene lost 0 bases, with 17 bases spanning the gap. The CDR3 region has the DNA TGTGCCACCAGCCCTAGGGGAAACCGCCGCTCCTATAATTCACCCCTCCACTTT. Translating gives CATSPRGNRRSYNSPLHF.

The genes are TRBV28 and TRBJ1-2, with TRBD1 as a possible D gene (5 bases). The CDR3 runs 13 residues. The V and J ends lost 6 bases and 7 bases respectively, with 15 bases between them. The germline V gene encodes CDR1 MDHEN and CDR2 SYDVKM. The CDR3 DNA follows: TGTGCCAGCAGCAGGGTTCCCGCTACTGGCTACACCTTC. Translated, it gives CASSRVPATGYTF.

V and J are TRBV27 and TRBJ1-1; 7 bases line up with TRBD1. CDR3 length equals 16 residues. Germline CDR1 and CDR2: MNHEY and SMNVEV (reference sequence). V was pared by 2 bases and J by 1 base, with 7 bases of the junction left unmatched. The CDR3 DNA reads TGTGCCAGCAGTTTAGTGGAGGGGGCGAAGAACACTGAAGCTTTCTTT. This sequence encodes CASSLVEGAKNTEAFF.

This clone was counted a few times. The J gene is TRBJ2-3, the V gene TRBV5-1; D remains ambiguous. CDR1 is SGHRS, CDR2 YFSETQ, per germline. Trimming shortened V by 0 bases and J by 10 bases, and 15 bases separated the two germline ends. The CDR3 has 14 residues. For the CDR3, the DNA is TGCGCCAGCAGCTTGGAAGGAGCGCAGAGCGCGCAGTATTTT. Its protein is CASSLEGAQSAQYF.

The V gene is TRBV9, the J gene TRBJ2-3; 10 positions agree with TRBD2. The CDR3 is 15 residues long. Germline V gene data show CDR1 as SGDLS and CDR2 as YYNGEE. After removal of 4 bases from V and 3 bases from J, the junction contained 5 bases not matched to a gene. The CDR3 DNA reads TGTGCCAGCAGCACAACTAGCGGGGTGACAGATACGCAGTATTTT. It yields the protein CASSTTSGVTDTQYF.

This chain links TRBV6-5 with TRBJ2-5; the D gene is possibly TRBD1 (6 bases). V was trimmed by 8 bases and J by 4 bases, leaving 11 bases between them. Germline CDR1 and CDR2: MNHEY and SVGAGI. The CDR3 runs to 12 residues. The CDR3 bases are TGTGCCAGCGGCAGGGGCGGAGAGACCCAGTACTTC. It codes for CASGRGGETQYF.

The chain links TRBV12-3 or TRBV12-4 to TRBJ2-2, with D maybe TRBD2 (6 bases). V was clipped by 6 bases and J by 4 bases, with 9 bases between them. The CDR3 has 13 amino acids. The chain's CDR3 is CASSRLGTGELFF. CDR3 DNA: TGTGCCAGCAGCCGACTAGGCACCGGGGAGCTGTTTTTT.

The chain uses TRBV28 and TRBJ1-1; unclear D gene. This CDR3 has 15 amino acids. Germline loops: CDR1 MDHEN, CDR2 SYDVKM. Trimming pared 2 bases from V and 0 bases from J, leaving 10 bases between. CDR3 amino acids: CASSLPGLMNTEAFF. CDR3 DNA sequence: TGTGCCAGCAGTTTACCCGGACTTATGAACACTGAAGCTTTCTTT.

V usage is TRBV7-3 and J usage is TRBJ2-3; 7 bases match TRBD2. V trimming: 5 bases; J trimming: 1 base; junction bases outside the gene matches: 6. The germline gives CDR1 SGHTA, CDR2 FQGTGA. This CDR3 comprises 15 residues. This chain's CDR3 is CASSPKTSRTDTQYF. As DNA, the CDR3 is TGTGCCAGCAGCCCAAAGACTAGCCGCACAGATACGCAGTATTTT.

V usage is TRBV5-1 and J usage is TRBJ2-3; the D gene is possibly TRBD1 (5 bases). This CDR3 is 16 amino acids long. Trimming left V 4 bases short and J 1 base short, with 16 bases between. The germline CDR1 and CDR2 sequences are SGHRS and YFSETQ. The DNA of the CDR3 is TGCGCCAGCAGCCTACACAGGACCTCGGGCACAGATACGCAGTATTTT. Translation: CASSLHRTSGTDTQYF.

The chain has TRBV7-2 and TRBJ2-5; D possibly corresponds to TRBD2 (5 bases). Germline lookup yields CDR1 SGHTA and CDR2 FQGNSA. This CDR3 comprises 14 residues. The germline V and J ends were trimmed by 2 bases and 3 bases, with 10 bases remaining between them. The CDR3 loop is CASSLLWGEETQYF. The CDR3, as DNA: TGTGCCAGCAGCTTATTATGGGGAGAAGAGACCCAGTACTTC.

V and J are TRBV5-1 and TRBJ2-5; 9 bases fit TRBD1. Germline CDR1 and CDR2: SGHRS and YFSETQ. The ends lost 3 bases at V and 4 bases at J; junction bases unmatched: 7. The CDR3 is 15 residues long. CDR3 amino acids: CASSSGTGYGETQYF. CDR3 nucleotide sequence: TGCGCCAGCAGCTCCGGGACAGGGTATGGAGAGACCCAGTACTTC.

V gene TRBV6-6 combines with J gene TRBJ2-5; 8 positions agree with TRBD1. Trimming took 4 bases from V and 4 from J; bases not matched to a gene: 5. The CDR3 totals 14 residues. CDR1 is MNHNY and CDR2 is SVGAGI in the germline V gene (reference sequence). The CDR3 coding sequence is TGTGCCAGCAGTTTCTTAGACAGGGGAGAGACCCAGTACTTC. Amino acids: CASSFLDRGETQYF.

The V and J genes are TRBV5-6 and TRBJ1-5; 7 bases are a match to TRBD1. The CDR3 is 16 amino acids. CDR1 and CDR2 from the germline V gene are SGHDT and YYEEEE. The J segment lost 0 bases and the V segment lost 4 bases, leaving 7 bases of the junction unmatched. The CDR3 DNA sequence: TGTGCCAGCAGCGAAGGGACAGCTAATAGCAATCAGCCCCAGCATTTT. It is translated as CASSEGTANSNQPQHF.

The rearrangement joins TRBV23-1 to TRBJ2-2; 8 bases align to TRBD2. TRBV23-1 is designated an ORF whose function remains uncertain. V lost 4 bases to trimming and J lost 4 bases; unmatched junction nucleotides: 8. This CDR3 is 16 amino acids long. The CDR3 protein is CASSRMLAGSTGELFF. CDR3 DNA: TGCGCCAGCAGTCGCATGTTAGCGGGGTCCACCGGGGAGCTGTTTTTT.

The chain combines TRBV28 with TRBJ1-2; TRBD1 might be the D (5 bases). The germline CDR1 and CDR2 sequences are MDHEN and SYDVKM. V gave up 2 bases and J gave up 5 bases, with 12 bases separating them. The CDR3 runs 14 residues. CDR3 sequence: CASSLVGLDYGYTF. The CDR3 DNA reads TGTGCCAGCAGTTTAGTGGGGCTGGATTATGGCTACACCTTC.

The chain couples TRBV11-1 to TRBJ1-5; TRBD1 matches at 8 bases. This CDR3 is 16 amino acids long. Germline CDR1 reads SGHAT; CDR2 reads FQDESV (reference sequence). The junction had 8 bases not matched to a gene; V was cut back by 1 base and J by 6 bases. The CDR3 here is CASSLDPTGEVQPQHF. The CDR3 DNA sequence: TGTGCCAGCAGCTTAGACCCGACAGGGGAGGTTCAGCCCCAGCATTTT.